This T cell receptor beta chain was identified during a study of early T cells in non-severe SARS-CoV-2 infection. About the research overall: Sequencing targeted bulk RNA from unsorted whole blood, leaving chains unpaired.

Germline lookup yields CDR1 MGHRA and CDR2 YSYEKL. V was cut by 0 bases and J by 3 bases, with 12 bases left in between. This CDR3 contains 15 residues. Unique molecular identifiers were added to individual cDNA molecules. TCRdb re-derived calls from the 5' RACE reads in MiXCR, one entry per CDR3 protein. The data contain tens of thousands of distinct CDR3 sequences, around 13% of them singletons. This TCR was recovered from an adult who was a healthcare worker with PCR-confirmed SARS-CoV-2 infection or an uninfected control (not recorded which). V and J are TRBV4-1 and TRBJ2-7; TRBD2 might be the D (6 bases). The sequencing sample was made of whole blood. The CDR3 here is CASSQEQGLYYEQYF. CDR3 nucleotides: TGCGCCAGCAGCCAAGAGCAGGGACTCTACTACGAGCAGTACTTC.